Shown below are 24 T cell receptor beta chains from a single sample sequenced in a study of blood T cell repertoires in COVID-19. The repertoire was sequenced with immunoSEQ multiplex PCR; TCRdb's copy has only in-frame clones and lacks some. The sample consists of 70,000 to 95,000 clones, 92% of them appearing once. Sequenced: peripheral blood. These TCRs come from an older woman with active COVID-19.

V and J are TRBV3-1 (or the pseudogene TRBV3-2) and TRBJ2-7; 12 bases map to TRBD2. This CDR3 has 15 residues. J was trimmed by 6 bases and V by 1 base; bases with no gene match: 4. CDR1 is LGHDT and CDR2 is YNNKEL in the germline V gene (reference sequence). The CDR3 sequence: CASSQVPSGRVEQYF. DNA of the CDR3: TGTGCCAGCAGCCAAGTTCCTAGCGGGAGGGTCGAGCAGTACTTC.

This clone was detected a few times. The chain uses TRBV15 and TRBJ2-5; TRBD1 matches 8 bases. CDR3 length equals 14 residues. CDR1 and CDR2 from the germline V gene are LNHNV and YYDKDF (reference sequence). The junction had 7 bases not matched to a gene; V was cut back by 3 bases and J by 7 bases. CDR3 DNA: TGTGCCACCAGCAGGGGACAGGACCCTAGGACCCAGTACTTC. Translated: CATSRGQDPRTQYF.

This clone was counted between two and nine times. This chain uses TRBV6-6 with TRBJ2-7, with 9 nucleotides matching TRBD1. The trim removed 8 bases at V and 2 bases at J, leaving 10 bases unmatched. Germline values: CDR1 MNHNY, CDR2 SVGAGI (reference sequence). CDR3 length: 15 residues. The CDR3 bases are TGTGCCAGCCTAAAGGCCGGACAGGGGCCCTACGAGCAGTACTTC. As protein: CASLKAGQGPYEQYF.

The chain joins TRBV2 to TRBJ1-1; 8 nucleotides match TRBD1. The V and J ends lost 4 bases and 8 bases, in that order; junction bases with no gene match: 21. CDR1 SNHLY and CDR2 FYNNEI come from the germline V gene. This CDR3 has 18 residues. Here the CDR3 DNA reads TGTGCCAGCAGTGCCCTTCCGACAGGGGTGAACCTCGCGCGAGAAGCTTTCTTT. As protein: CASSALPTGVNLAREAFF.

The gene calls are TRBV7-9 and TRBJ1-2; TRBD1 agrees at 9 bases. The CDR3 is made up of 14 amino acids. From germline, CDR1 is SEHNR and CDR2 FQNEAQ (reference sequence). The V and J ends lost 5 bases and 8 bases, in that order; junction bases with no gene match: 9. The CDR3 DNA follows: TGTGCCAGCAGCGGAACAGGGGGCGAAGAGGGCTACACCTTC. Protein product: CASSGTGGEEGYTF.

The V gene is TRBV7-8, the J gene TRBJ1-4; D is possibly TRBD1 (6 bases). CDR3 length: 15 amino acids. In germline, CDR1 is SGHVS, CDR2 FQNEAQ. The ends were cut back, 1 base at V and 8 bases at J, with 14 bases in the middle. For the CDR3, the DNA is TGTGCCAGCAGCTTAGTGCGGACCGGGACAGAAAAACTGTTTTTT. Protein product: CASSLVRTGTEKLFF.

The chain uses TRBV15 and TRBJ2-1, with a tentative D call TRBD2 (6 bases). CDR1 is LNHNV and CDR2 is YYDKDF in the germline V gene (reference sequence). This CDR3 contains 18 residues. V was pared by 2 bases and J by 4 bases, with 21 bases between. This CDR3 is CATSRQPYRDWKYNEQFF. In DNA, the CDR3 is TGTGCCACCAGCAGACAACCTTACCGGGACTGGAAGTACAATGAGCAGTTCTTC.

The chain recombines TRBV4-3 with TRBJ2-1; 7 bases match TRBD1. The CDR3 is made up of 16 amino acids. The germline V gene encodes CDR1 LGHNA and CDR2 YSLEER. The ends lost 0 bases at V and 4 bases at J; junction bases unmatched: 6. The CDR3 bases are TGCGCCAGCAGCCAAGATACCGGGACAGAGTACAATGAGCAGTTCTTC. Its protein product is CASSQDTGTEYNEQFF.

The rearrangement uses TRBV11-3 and TRBJ2-7, with TRBD2 matching 8 bases. Germline V gene lookup returns CDR1 SGHNT and CDR2 YENEEA. This CDR3 is 15 amino acids long. V trimming: 3 bases; J trimming: 4 bases; junction bases outside the gene matches: 8. The CDR3, as DNA: TGTGCCAGCAGCTTGGACGGGGGGGGCCAATACGAGCAGTACTTC. The encoded protein is CASSLDGGGQYEQYF. Full variable domain (rest looked up from reference TRBV11-3 and TRBJ2-7): EAGVVQSPRYKIIEKKQPVAFWCNPISGHNTLYWYLQNLGQGPELLIRYENEEAVDDSQLPKDRFSAERLKGVDSTLKIQPAELGDSAVYLCASSLDGGGQYEQYFGPGTRLTVT.

J is TRBJ1-6 and V is TRBV14, with TRBD1 identical over 7 bases. V gave up 2 bases and J gave up 9 bases; unmatched junction bases: 10. The germline gives CDR1 SGHDN, CDR2 FVKESK. This CDR3 has 16 residues. CDR3 loop: CASSQSATGLSSPLHF. The CDR3 bases are TGTGCCAGCAGCCAATCAGCGACAGGGCTATCTTCACCCCTCCACTTT.

The chain is built from TRBV6-5 and TRBJ2-4, with 8 bases matching TRBD1. Per germline, CDR1 MNHEY and CDR2 SVGAGI. V was clipped by 6 bases and J by 0 bases; unmatched bases: 1. The CDR3 has 14 residues. The CDR3 loop reads CASSDRGAKNIQYF. In DNA, the CDR3 is TGTGCCAGCAGCGACAGGGGAGCCAAAAACATTCAGTACTTC.

Turning to this clone: Its ends do not fully match the called genes, so a read error is possible. The chain joins TRBV2 to TRBJ1-1, with a tentative D call TRBD1 (5 bases). The length of the CDR3 is 13 residues. The germline V gene has CDR1 SNHLY and CDR2 FYNNEI. CDR3 sequence: CASSPPGNPEAFF. DNA for the CDR3: TGTGCCAGCAGTCCCCCAGGGAACCCTGAAGCTTTCTTT.

The CDR3 here is CASSYSRVMRTEAFF. The DNA for the CDR3 is TGTGCCAGCAGTTACTCCAGGGTAATGAGGACTGAAGCTTTCTTT. The chain combines TRBV6-2 or TRBV6-3 with TRBJ1-1; perhaps TRBD1 as D (5 bases). The CDR3 length is 15 residues. The V end lost 0 bases, the J end lost 5 bases, and 13 bases lay between the germline ends. Germline CDR1 and CDR2: MNHEY and SVGEGT.

V gene TRBV6-5 combines with J gene TRBJ1-6, with 7 bases identical to TRBD1. The germline V gene encodes CDR1 MNHEY and CDR2 SVGAGI. This CDR3 has 16 amino acids. V lost 1 base and J lost 1; bases outside the gene matches: 1. CDR3 region: CASSYLTGSYNSPLHF. The CDR3, as DNA: TGTGCCAGCAGTTACTTGACAGGGTCCTATAATTCACCCCTCCACTTT.

The V call is TRBV24-1, the J call TRBJ1-1; 9 bases are shared with TRBD1. Per the germline V gene, CDR1 is KGHDR and CDR2 is SFDVKD. The CDR3 contains 14 residues. V dropped 5 bases and J dropped 13; count of bases not matched to a gene: 13. CDR3 loop: CATSATGGAGSVFF. CDR3 coding DNA: TGTGCCACCAGTGCTACAGGGGGCGCGGGATCGGTTTTCTTT.

The chain has TRBV11-2 and TRBJ2-7; D is uncertain. Between the trimmed V and J ends, which lost 1 base and 4 bases, there was a span of 8 bases. CDR3 length equals 13 residues. Germline V gene lookup returns CDR1 SGHAT and CDR2 FQNNGV. This CDR3 reads CASSLAAIYEQYF. As DNA, the CDR3 is TGTGCCAGCAGCTTAGCAGCGATATACGAGCAGTACTTC.

This clone has a single count. The CDR3 region has the DNA TGTGCCAGCAGCTTAAGCGGAGCGAACACCGGGGAGCTGTTTTTT. Residues: CASSLSGANTGELFF. The genes are TRBV7-3 and TRBJ2-2; D is unresolved. Germline values: CDR1 SGHTA, CDR2 FQGTGA. The CDR3 is 15 amino acids. The V gene lost 1 base and the J gene lost 0 bases, with 6 bases spanning the gap. The variable domain in full, completed from reference TRBV7-3 and TRBJ2-2, reads GAGVSQTPSNKVTEKGKYVELRCDPISGHTALYWYRQSLGQGPEFLIYFQGTGAADDSGLPNDRFFAVRPEGSVSTLKIQRTERGDSAVYLCASSLSGANTGELFFGEGSRLTVL.

The chain uses TRBV19 and TRBJ1-4; 7 bases match TRBD1. Germline lookup yields CDR1 LNHDA and CDR2 SQIVND (reference sequence). J lost 8 bases, V lost 3 bases, and 9 bases had no gene match. The CDR3 loop spans 15 amino acids. The CDR3 nucleotides read TGTGCCAGTAGTATCTCGGGGACAGTATCAGAAAAACTGTTTTTT. Amino acids: CASSISGTVSEKLFF.

The CDR3 sequence: CASSWAGVGTGELFF. The CDR3 nucleotides read TGTGCCAGCAGCTGGGCGGGGGTCGGCACCGGGGAGCTGTTTTTT. The chain employs TRBV2 and TRBJ2-2, with 7 bases lining up with TRBD2. The CDR3 runs 15 residues. Germline trimming cut 6 bases from V and 4 bases from J; bases unmatched to any gene: 8. From germline, CDR1 is SNHLY and CDR2 FYNNEI.

This chain links TRBV12-3 or TRBV12-4 with TRBJ2-1; no definite D call. The CDR3 loop spans 11 amino acids. Trimming took off 5 bases at V and 9 bases at J, with 8 bases between the two ends. CDR3 sequence reads: CASSPSGEQFF. The CDR3 DNA reads TGTGCCAGCAGTCCTAGTGGTGAGCAGTTCTTC.

The chain employs TRBV21-1 and TRBJ1-6; the table gives TRBD1 as D, unverified against the DNA. TRBV21-1 is a documented pseudogene. CDR3 length: 13 residues. The CDR3 DNA sequence: TGTGCCACCGGGACAGGGGCCAATTCACCCCTCCACTTT. Protein sequence: CATGTGANSPLHF.

This chain connects TRBV7-9 to TRBJ2-1, with a weak D call TRBD1 (5 bases). Germline assignment: CDR1 SEHNR and CDR2 FQNEAQ (reference sequence). The length of the CDR3 is 17 residues. V was shortened by 1 base and J by 1 base, with 14 bases between the two germline ends. Written as DNA, the CDR3 is TGTGCCAGCAGCTTAGAGCACCAGGGAAGATCCTACAATGAGCAGTTCTTC. It encodes CASSLEHQGRSYNEQFF.

This clone was seen a single time. CDR3 DNA sequence: TGTGCCAGCAGCCATGGACTAGCGGGAAGGGGGCAAGAGACCCAGTACTTC. This codes for CASSHGLAGRGQETQYF. V usage is TRBV13 and J usage is TRBJ2-5; 12 bases fit TRBD2. Germline V gene lookup returns CDR1 PRHDT and CDR2 FYEKMQ (reference sequence). V lost 5 bases and J lost 2; bases outside the gene matches: 9. CDR3 length: 17 residues. The whole variable domain, remainder taken from reference TRBV13 and TRBJ2-5, is AAGVIQSPRHLIKEKRETATLKCYPIPRHDTVYWYQQGPGQDPQFLISFYEKMQSDKGSIPDRFSAQQFSDYHSELNMSSLELGDSALYFCASSHGLAGRGQETQYFGPGTRLLVL.

The chain joins TRBV6-5 to TRBJ2-2; 9 positions match TRBD1. V was clipped by 0 bases and J by 7 bases; unmatched bases: 6. This CDR3 is 16 amino acids long. Germline V gives CDR1 MNHEY, CDR2 SVGAGI. The chain's CDR3 is CASSYSRTGAYGELFF. DNA for the CDR3: TGTGCCAGCAGTTACTCCCGGACAGGGGCCTACGGGGAGCTGTTTTTT.